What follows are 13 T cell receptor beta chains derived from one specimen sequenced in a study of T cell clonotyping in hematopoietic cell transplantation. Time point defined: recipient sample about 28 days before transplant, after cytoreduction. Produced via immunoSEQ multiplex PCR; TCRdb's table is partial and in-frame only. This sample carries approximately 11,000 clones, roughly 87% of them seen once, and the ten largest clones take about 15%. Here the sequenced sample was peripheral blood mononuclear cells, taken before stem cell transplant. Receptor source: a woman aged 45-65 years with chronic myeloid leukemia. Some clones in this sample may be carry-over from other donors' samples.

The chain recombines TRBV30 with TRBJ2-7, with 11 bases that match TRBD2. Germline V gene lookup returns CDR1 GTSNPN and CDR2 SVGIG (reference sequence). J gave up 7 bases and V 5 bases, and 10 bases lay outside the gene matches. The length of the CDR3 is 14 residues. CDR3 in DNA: TGTGCCTGGGGGACTAGCGGACCCCTAGGGGAGCAGTACTTC. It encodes CAWGTSGPLGEQYF.

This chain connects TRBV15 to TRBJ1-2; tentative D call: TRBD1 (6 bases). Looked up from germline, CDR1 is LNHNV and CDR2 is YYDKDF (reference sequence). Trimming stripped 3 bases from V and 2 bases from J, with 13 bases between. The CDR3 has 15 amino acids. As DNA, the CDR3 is TGTGCCACCAGCAGCCGAGGGACACGGAACTATGGCTACACCTTC. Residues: CATSSRGTRNYGYTF.

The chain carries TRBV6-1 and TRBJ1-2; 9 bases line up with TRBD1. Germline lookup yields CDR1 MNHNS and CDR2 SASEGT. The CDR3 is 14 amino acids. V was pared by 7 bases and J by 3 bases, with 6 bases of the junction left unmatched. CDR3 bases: TGTGCCAGCAACGGACAGGGGTCGGACTATGGCTACACCTTC. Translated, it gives CASNGQGSDYGYTF.

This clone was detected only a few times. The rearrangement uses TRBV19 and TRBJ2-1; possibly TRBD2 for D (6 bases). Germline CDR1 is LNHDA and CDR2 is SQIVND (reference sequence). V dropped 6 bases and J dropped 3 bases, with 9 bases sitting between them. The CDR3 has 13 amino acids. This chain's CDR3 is CASSWDFYNEQFF. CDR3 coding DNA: TGTGCCAGTAGCTGGGACTTCTACAATGAGCAGTTCTTC.

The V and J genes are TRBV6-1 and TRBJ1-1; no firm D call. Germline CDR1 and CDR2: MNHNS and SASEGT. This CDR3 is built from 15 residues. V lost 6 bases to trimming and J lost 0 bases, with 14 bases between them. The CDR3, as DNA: TGTGCCAGCAGGGCGGCACGGTCGCTGAACACTGAAGCTTTCTTT. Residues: CASRAARSLNTEAFF.

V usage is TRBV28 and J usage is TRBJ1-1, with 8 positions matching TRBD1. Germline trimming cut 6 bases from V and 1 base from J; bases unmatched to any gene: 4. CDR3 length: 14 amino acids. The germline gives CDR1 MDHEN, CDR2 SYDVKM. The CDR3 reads CASRTGGWNTEAFF. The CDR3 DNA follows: TGTGCCAGCAGAACAGGGGGATGGAACACTGAAGCTTTCTTT.

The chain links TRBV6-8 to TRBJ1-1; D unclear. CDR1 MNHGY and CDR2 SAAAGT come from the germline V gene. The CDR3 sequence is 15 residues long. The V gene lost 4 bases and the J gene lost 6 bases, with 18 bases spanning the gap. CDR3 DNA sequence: TGTGCCAGCAGTTCCCATCAGAAACGGGTCTCTGAAGCTTTCTTT. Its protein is CASSSHQKRVSEAFF.

The CDR3 here is CASSLDDGRAYTGELFF. The CDR3 nucleotides are TGTGCCAGCAGCTTAGATGACGGGAGGGCCTACACCGGGGAGCTGTTTTTT. This chain links TRBV11-2 with TRBJ2-2; 8 bases map to TRBD2. V shed 0 bases and J 3 bases; nucleotides not matched to a gene: 6. Germline CDR1 is SGHAT and CDR2 is FQNNGV. The CDR3 loop spans 17 amino acids.

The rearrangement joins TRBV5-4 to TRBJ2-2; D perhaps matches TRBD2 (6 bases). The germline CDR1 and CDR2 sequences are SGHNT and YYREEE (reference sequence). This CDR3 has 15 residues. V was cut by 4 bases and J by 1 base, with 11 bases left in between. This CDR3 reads CASSRGGWNTGELFF. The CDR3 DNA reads TGTGCCAGCAGCCGCGGAGGGTGGAACACCGGGGAGCTGTTTTTT. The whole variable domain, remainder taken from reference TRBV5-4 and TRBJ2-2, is ETGVTQSPTHLIKTRGQQVTLRCSSQSGHNTVSWYQQALGQGPQFIFQYYREEENGRGNFPPRFSGLQFPNYSSELNVNALELDDSALYLCASSRGGWNTGELFFGEGSRLTVL.

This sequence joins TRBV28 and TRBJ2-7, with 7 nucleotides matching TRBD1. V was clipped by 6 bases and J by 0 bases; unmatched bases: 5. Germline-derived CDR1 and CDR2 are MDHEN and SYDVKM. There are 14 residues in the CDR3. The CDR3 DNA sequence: TGTGCCAGCAGACCGGACAGGACCTCCTACGAGCAGTACTTC. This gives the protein CASRPDRTSYEQYF.

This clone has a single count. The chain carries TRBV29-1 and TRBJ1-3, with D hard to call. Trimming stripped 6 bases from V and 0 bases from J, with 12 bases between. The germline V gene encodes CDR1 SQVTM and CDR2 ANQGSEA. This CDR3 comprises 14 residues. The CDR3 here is CSVLFGNSGNTIYF. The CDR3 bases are TGCAGCGTGCTTTTCGGGAACTCTGGAAACACCATATATTTT.

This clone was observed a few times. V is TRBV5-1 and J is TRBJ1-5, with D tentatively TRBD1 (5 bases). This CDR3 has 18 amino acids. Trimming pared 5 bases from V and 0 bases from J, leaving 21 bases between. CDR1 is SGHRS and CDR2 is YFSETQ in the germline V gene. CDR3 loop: CASSKTDQRSYSNQPQHF. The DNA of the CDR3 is TGCGCCAGCAGTAAGACAGACCAAAGGAGCTATAGCAATCAGCCCCAGCATTTT.

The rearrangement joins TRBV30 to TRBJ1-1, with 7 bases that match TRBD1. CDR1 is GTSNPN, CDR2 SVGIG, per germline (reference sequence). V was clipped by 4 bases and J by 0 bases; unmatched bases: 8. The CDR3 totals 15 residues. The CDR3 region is CAWTPRGTMNTEAFF. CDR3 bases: TGTGCCTGGACGCCCAGGGGGACAATGAACACTGAAGCTTTCTTT.